This passage covers 22 T cell receptor beta chains from one sample sequenced in a study of shared clonotypes between healthy human individuals. The protocol was immunoSEQ multiplex PCR, while the TCRdb copy is restricted to in-frame clones and leaves out a portion. The repertoire holds over a million clones, with 75% to 85% as singletons. The sequencing sample was made of memory CD4+ T cells from PBMCs. Subset here: CD45RA-negative fraction. These TCRs come from a man aged 18-30 years in good health. Some clones in this sample may be carry-over from other donors' samples.

A note on this clone: This CDR3 is also generated by other DNA sequences in the sample. V gene TRBV28 combines with J gene TRBJ1-5, with a tentative D call TRBD1 (6 bases). V lost 5 bases and J lost 1, with 9 bases in between. CDR3 length: 14 amino acids. Germline lookup yields CDR1 MDHEN and CDR2 SYDVKM. The CDR3 reads CASSRGGSNQPQHF. CDR3 nucleotides: TGTGCCAGCAGTCGGGGGGGCAGCAATCAGCCCCAGCATTTT.

In this sample, this clone turned up a few times. J is TRBJ2-1 and V is TRBV14; D is possibly TRBD1 (6 bases). Germline loops: CDR1 SGHDN, CDR2 FVKESK. The CDR3 totals 10 residues. The DNA of the CDR3 is TGTGCTTCGGGACACCATGAGCAGTTCTTC. Translation gives CASGHHEQFF.

This clone was detected only a few times. The gene calls are TRBV9 and TRBJ2-5; D is ambiguous. This CDR3 has 14 amino acids. Looked up from germline, CDR1 is SGDLS and CDR2 is YYNGEE. V gave up 2 bases and J gave up 6 bases, with 14 bases separating them. The CDR3 here is CASSVSLGTKTQYF. Here the CDR3 DNA reads TGTGCCAGCAGCGTCTCCTTGGGTACGAAGACCCAGTACTTC.

This chain connects TRBV7-2 to TRBJ1-2; no clear D. Germline V CDR1 and CDR2: SGHTA, FQGNSA. The CDR3 totals 14 residues. The V end lost 5 bases, the J end lost 4 bases, and 14 bases lay between the germline ends. CDR3 region: CASSPRASIYGYTF. The CDR3 DNA reads as TGTGCCAGCAGCCCCCGGGCCTCGATCTATGGCTACACCTTC.

The chain is built from TRBV18 and TRBJ2-3; D is perhaps TRBD1 (6 bases). CDR1 is KGHSH and CDR2 is LQKENI in the germline V gene. The CDR3 has 16 amino acids. Trimming cost V 2 bases and J 4 bases, with 16 bases left between them. CDR3 residues: CASSPSGQGSADTQYF. CDR3 DNA: TGTGCCAGCTCACCAAGCGGCCAGGGGAGTGCAGATACGCAGTATTTT. The full variable domain, with the rest looked up from reference TRBV18 and TRBJ2-3, is NAGVMQNPRHLVRRRGQEARLRCSPMKGHSHVYWYRQLPEEGLKFMVYLQKENIIDESGMPKERFSAEFPKEGPSILRIQQVVRGDSAAYFCASSPSGQGSADTQYFGPGTRLTVL.

The rearrangement joins TRBV30 to TRBJ1-2; 7 bases agree with TRBD1. The junction had 5 bases not matched to a gene; V was cut back by 4 bases and J by 0 bases. The CDR3 covers 14 residues. Germline V CDR1 and CDR2: GTSNPN, SVGIG (reference sequence). As DNA, the CDR3 is TGTGCCTGGACACAGGGGATCCCTAACTATGGCTACACCTTC. The encoded protein is CAWTQGIPNYGYTF.

The chain links TRBV6-6 to TRBJ1-2; D uncertain. Germline CDR1 is MNHNY and CDR2 is SVGAGI (reference sequence). The germline V and J ends were trimmed by 4 bases and 2 bases, with 17 bases remaining between them. The CDR3 runs 16 residues. The CDR3 sequence: CASSSLVWSENYGYTF. CDR3 coding DNA: TGTGCCAGCAGTTCCCTCGTTTGGTCAGAAAACTATGGCTACACCTTC.

The CDR3 region is CAWRTGARGYGYTF. CDR3 DNA sequence: TGTGCCTGGAGAACAGGGGCACGGGGCTATGGCTACACCTTC. The chain links TRBV30 to TRBJ1-2; 7 positions match TRBD1. Losses at the gene ends were 3 bases for V and 4 bases for J; bases not matched to a gene: 8. CDR1 and CDR2 from the germline V gene are GTSNPN and SVGIG (reference sequence). The CDR3 length is 14 residues.

The chain carries TRBV5-4 and TRBJ2-1; 9 nucleotides agree with TRBD2. Germline loops: CDR1 SGHNT, CDR2 YYREEE (reference sequence). The CDR3 runs 16 residues. V lost 4 bases, J lost 2 bases, and 7 bases stayed unmatched. In DNA, the CDR3 is TGTGCCAGCAGCCGAGTAGCGGGAGTTGCCTACAATGAGCAGTTCTTC. Translated, it gives CASSRVAGVAYNEQFF. The full variable domain, with the rest looked up from reference TRBV5-4 and TRBJ2-1, is ETGVTQSPTHLIKTRGQQVTLRCSSQSGHNTVSWYQQALGQGPQFIFQYYREEENGRGNFPPRFSGLQFPNYSSELNVNALELDDSALYLCASSRVAGVAYNEQFFGPGTRLTVL.

The chain joins TRBV28 to TRBJ1-2; TRBD1 might be the D (6 bases). Germline V gene lookup returns CDR1 MDHEN and CDR2 SYDVKM. Trimming left V 6 bases short and J 4 bases short, with 18 bases between. CDR3 length equals 15 residues. The CDR3 protein is CASSPRGALSYGYTF. In DNA form, the CDR3 reads TGTGCCAGCAGCCCAAGGGGGGCTCTCAGCTATGGCTACACCTTC.

In this sample, this clone turned up once. At the DNA level, this CDR3 is encoded by other sequences in the same sample as well. This chain uses TRBV9 with TRBJ2-7; the match to TRBD1 covers 11 bases. Losses at the gene ends were 3 bases for V and 4 bases for J; bases not matched to a gene: 3. Germline loops: CDR1 SGDLS, CDR2 YYNGEE. The CDR3 spans 14 residues. The CDR3 coding sequence is TGTGCCAGCAGCGGCGGGACAGGGGGATACGAGCAGTACTTC. It yields the protein CASSGGTGGYEQYF. The whole variable domain, filled in from reference TRBV9 and TRBJ2-7, reads DSGVTQTPKHLITATGQRVTLRCSPRSGDLSVYWYQQSLDQGLQFLIQYYNGEERAKGNILERFSAQQFPDLHSELNLSSLELGDSALYFCASSGGTGGYEQYFGPGTRLTVT.

This clone was observed a single time. The rearrangement links TRBV2 to TRBJ2-2; 9 positions match TRBD2. The CDR3 has 14 amino acids. V was pared by 7 bases and J by 8 bases, with 8 bases of the junction left unmatched. Germline CDR1 and CDR2: SNHLY and FYNNEI. The CDR3 protein is CASKTLAGHGELFF. The CDR3 DNA reads as TGTGCCAGCAAGACCCTAGCGGGACATGGGGAGCTGTTTTTT.

This clone was counted a single time. V is TRBV18 and J is TRBJ2-7; 8 bases map to TRBD1. Germline CDR1 KGHSH, CDR2 LQKENI. V was pared by 4 bases and J by 2 bases, with 10 bases of the junction left unmatched. The CDR3 is made up of 16 amino acids. DNA for the CDR3: TGTGCCAGCTCACTTCGAGACAGGGGTGCGACCTACGAGCAGTACTTC. This translates into CASSLRDRGATYEQYF.

The chain links TRBV7-3 to TRBJ1-3; D possibly corresponds to TRBD1 (5 bases). Germline V CDR1 and CDR2: SGHTA, FQGTGA. V was shortened by 0 bases and J by 4 bases, with 10 bases between the two germline ends. The CDR3 is 15 residues long. The CDR3 spells CASSLTAGKGNTIYF. The CDR3 bases are TGTGCCAGCAGCTTAACGGCAGGGAAAGGAAACACCATATATTTT.

This chain connects TRBV2 to TRBJ2-2; the D gene is possibly TRBD1 (6 bases). Germline CDR1 reads SNHLY; CDR2 reads FYNNEI. The V end lost 1 base, the J end lost 6 bases, and 9 bases lay between the germline ends. This CDR3 has 14 amino acids. CDR3 in amino acids: CASSEEGQPGELFF. The CDR3 DNA reads as TGTGCCAGCAGTGAAGAGGGACAACCCGGGGAGCTGTTTTTT.

This clone appeared once. The chain uses TRBV19 and TRBJ2-7; 8 bases are a match to TRBD1. V dropped 2 bases and J dropped 0; count of bases not matched to a gene: 3. CDR1 and CDR2 (germline): LNHDA, SQIVND (reference sequence). This CDR3 is 15 amino acids long. For the CDR3, the DNA is TGTGCCAGTAGTATAAGGACAGGGTCCTCCTACGAGCAGTACTTC. Amino acids: CASSIRTGSSYEQYF.

This sequence joins TRBV19 and TRBJ2-3; no clear D gene. The CDR3 runs 17 residues. The V end lost 5 bases, the J end lost 0 bases, and 18 bases lay between the germline ends. CDR1 and CDR2 from the germline V gene are LNHDA and SQIVND (reference sequence). The CDR3 DNA reads TGTGCCAGTAGTTCCGCCCACCAGGCGAGTAGCACAGATACGCAGTATTTT. The encoded protein is CASSSAHQASSTDTQYF.

This clone was seen only a few times. The chain recombines TRBV25-1 with TRBJ2-7; possibly TRBD2 for D (6 bases). This CDR3 is built from 16 residues. Germline-derived CDR1 and CDR2 are MGHDK and SYGVNS. Trimming left V 3 bases short and J 1 base short, with 16 bases between. The CDR3 DNA sequence: TGTGCCAGCAGTGATCAATATAATCGGGGGTCCTACGAGCAGTACTTC. This encodes CASSDQYNRGSYEQYF.

The CDR3 DNA reads as TGCAGCGTTGACACGGGAGGGTGGGAGACCCAGTACTTC. Amino acid sequence: CSVDTGGWETQYF. The chain uses TRBV29-1 and TRBJ2-5; 8 bases match TRBD2. Germline CDR1 and CDR2: SQVTM and ANQGSEA. CDR3 length: 13 amino acids. Losses at the gene ends were 3 bases for V and 5 bases for J; bases not matched to a gene: 5.

Of note for this clone: Other DNA variants within this sample encode the same CDR3. The V and J genes are TRBV5-1 and TRBJ1-2, with 7 bases identical to TRBD1. Germline CDR1 SGHRS, CDR2 YFSETQ. CDR3 length equals 14 residues. The V and J ends lost 3 bases and 0 bases, in that order; junction bases with no gene match: 2. For the CDR3, the DNA is TGCGCCAGCAGCTCGGGGACAGCTAACTATGGCTACACCTTC. This gives the protein CASSSGTANYGYTF.

The V and J genes are TRBV2 and TRBJ2-7; 7 bases line up with TRBD1. The germline CDR1 and CDR2 sequences are SNHLY and FYNNEI. With V trimmed by 8 bases and J by 8 bases, 12 bases remained unmatched. The CDR3 loop spans 13 amino acids. The CDR3 DNA reads as TGTGCCAGCGCCCCGGGACAGACATTTCAGCAGTACTTC. Amino acid sequence: CASAPGQTFQQYF.

Note on this clone: The same CDR3 can be traced to other DNA sequences in this sample. This chain uses TRBV28 with TRBJ2-5; D is ambiguous. The CDR3 consists of 12 residues. Germline assignment: CDR1 MDHEN and CDR2 SYDVKM. The V end lost 2 bases, the J end lost 1 base, and 2 bases lay between the germline ends. In DNA form, the CDR3 reads TGTGCCAGCAGTTTACCCCAAGAGACCCAGTACTTC. Protein sequence: CASSLPQETQYF.